One sample yielded the 27 T cell receptor beta chains listed below, sequenced in a study of breast tumors, draining lymph nodes, adjacent tissues. TCRdb re-called the multiplex PCR reads with MiXCR, one entry per CDR3 protein. The data contain 11,000 to 15,000 distinct CDR3 sequences, 45% to 70% of them singletons. The specimen sequenced was tumor-adjacent breast tissue. These receptors came from a female donor with breast cancer. Some clones in this sample may be carry-over from other donors' samples.

About this clonotype itself: Relative to the germline gene, one junction end is altered; a read error may explain this. The chain carries TRBV7-2 and TRBJ2-4; D is ambiguous. The CDR3 totals 14 residues. Germline V gives CDR1 SGHTA, CDR2 FQGNSA. The DNA of the CDR3 is TGTGCCAGCAGCTTAGCAGTAGCCAAAAACATTCAGTGCTTC. This sequence encodes CASSLAVAKNIQCF.

The V call is TRBV24-1, the J call TRBJ1-6, with a possible D match to TRBD1 (6 bases). Trimming left V 11 bases short and J 10 bases short, with 29 bases between. Germline assignment: CDR1 KGHDR and CDR2 SFDVKD. The CDR3 extends over 17 amino acids. As DNA, the CDR3 is TGTGCCAGTAGTCAGCGCCAGAGGGAACAGGGACAATCACCCCTCCACTTT. Protein: CASSQRQREQGQSPLHF.

Many counts were recorded for this clonotype. V gene TRBV18 combines with J gene TRBJ1-1; the D gene is possibly TRBD1 (5 bases). Trimming took off 2 bases at V and 0 bases at J, with 7 bases between the two ends. CDR3 size: 14 residues. The germline V gene has CDR1 KGHSH and CDR2 LQKENI. The DNA for the CDR3 is TGTGCCAGCTCACCATCAGGGATGAACACTGAAGCTTTCTTT. Translating it yields CASSPSGMNTEAFF.

Comment on this clonotype: A much more abundant neighbour one base away suggests this may be a read error. This chain connects TRBV7-9 to TRBJ2-7; TRBD1 agrees at 8 bases. The CDR3 runs 16 residues. With V trimmed by 4 bases and J by 2 bases, 10 bases remained unmatched. Germline values: CDR1 SEHNR, CDR2 FQNEAQ (reference sequence). The CDR3 spells CASSSRDGTGPYEQYF. The DNA for the CDR3 is TGTGCCAGCAGCTCCCGGGACGGGACAGGACCCTACGAGCAGTACTTC.

The V call is TRBV6-2 or TRBV6-3, the J call TRBJ2-1; D is unresolved. CDR1 is MNHEY, CDR2 SVGEGT, per germline. V lost 6 bases, J lost 8 bases, and 11 bases lay in between. CDR3 size: 12 residues. CDR3 DNA: TGTGCCAGCAGGTCGACCACAGATGAGCAGTTCTTC. This translates into CASRSTTDEQFF.

The J gene is TRBJ2-7, the V gene TRBV10-1; the match to TRBD2 covers 15 bases. The ends lost 4 bases at V and 7 bases at J; junction bases unmatched: 11. The germline gives CDR1 WNHNN, CDR2 SYGVQD (reference sequence). This CDR3 has 17 residues. The CDR3 DNA reads TGCGCCAGCAGTGGAAAGGGACTAGCGGGGGGCCGGAGGGAGCAGTACTTC. Its translation: CASSGKGLAGGRREQYF.

This clonotype showed up many times. The chain links TRBV9 to TRBJ2-3; a weak D match, TRBD2 (5 bases). The CDR3 has 15 amino acids. Germline CDR1 reads SGDLS; CDR2 reads YYNGEE. The ends were cut back, 0 bases at V and 4 bases at J, with 12 bases in the middle. The CDR3 DNA follows: TGTGCCAGCAGCGTAGGTCGACGGGGTGCAGATACGCAGTATTTT. Protein sequence: CASSVGRRGADTQYF. The whole variable domain, filled in from reference TRBV9 and TRBJ2-3, reads DSGVTQTPKHLITATGQRVTLRCSPRSGDLSVYWYQQSLDQGLQFLIQYYNGEERAKGNILERFSAQQFPDLHSELNLSSLELGDSALYFCASSVGRRGADTQYFGPGTRLTVL.

This clonotype has a handful of counts. The V and J genes are TRBV7-3 and TRBJ2-3, with 12 bases fitting TRBD2. V gave up 5 bases and J gave up 3 bases; unmatched junction bases: 9. The CDR3 extends over 17 amino acids. Germline CDR1 SGHTA, CDR2 FQGTGA. The CDR3 region has the DNA TGTGCCAGCAGCCCCACTGGACTAGCGGGACCAACAGATACGCAGTATTTT. It specifies CASSPTGLAGPTDTQYF.

The J gene is TRBJ2-5, the V gene TRBV24-1, with a weak D call TRBD1 (6 bases). Germline-derived CDR1 and CDR2 are KGHDR and SFDVKD. Trimming removed 4 bases from V and 5 bases from J, with 16 bases in between. CDR3 length: 15 amino acids. The CDR3 region has the DNA TGTGCCACCAGTGACACAACAGGGTTCGGGGAGACCCAGTACTTC. Its protein is CATSDTTGFGETQYF.

A single count supports this clonotype. This chain links TRBV20-1 with TRBJ2-7, with 13 bases that match TRBD2. Germline trimming cut 2 bases from V and 0 bases from J; bases unmatched to any gene: 4. The CDR3 is made up of 16 amino acids. Germline-derived CDR1 and CDR2 are DFQATT and SNEGSKA (reference sequence). CDR3 region: CSARQTSGRTSYEQYF. As DNA, the CDR3 is TGCAGTGCTAGACAGACTAGCGGGAGGACCTCCTACGAGCAGTACTTC.

In its sample, this clonotype ranks as medium-sized. The V call is TRBV5-1, the J call TRBJ1-3; maybe TRBD1 (6 bases). This CDR3 has 15 residues. Germline CDR1 and CDR2: SGHRS and YFSETQ. V was clipped by 0 bases and J by 0 bases, with 7 bases between them. CDR3 coding DNA: TGCGCCAGCAGCTTGGGAGGGGGCTCTGGAAACACCATATATTTT. Translation: CASSLGGGSGNTIYF.

The chain employs TRBV7-2 and TRBJ2-7, with 8 bases matching TRBD1. This CDR3 has 14 amino acids. In germline, CDR1 is SGHTA, CDR2 FQGNSA. V gave up 2 bases and J gave up 3 bases; unmatched junction bases: 3. The CDR3 loop is CASSLLGQGYEQYF. The CDR3 DNA reads as TGTGCCAGCAGCTTATTAGGACAGGGCTACGAGCAGTACTTC.

Ten or more counts support this clonotype. This rearrangement joins TRBV5-8 to TRBJ2-7, with D possibly being TRBD1 or TRBD2 (5 bases each). Germline CDR1 and CDR2: SGHTS and YDEGEE. The CDR3 has 14 amino acids. Deletions cut 4 bases from V and 6 bases from J, with 17 bases between. The CDR3 DNA sequence: TGTGCCAGCAGCCTCCAGGGAGTTCTGGGCGAGCAGTACTTC. Its protein is CASSLQGVLGEQYF. The whole variable domain, remainder taken from reference TRBV5-8 and TRBJ2-7, is EAGVTQSPTHLIKTRGQQATLRCSPISGHTSVYWYQQALGLGLQFLLWYDEGEERNRGNFPPRFSGRQFPNYSSELNVNALELEDSALYLCASSLQGVLGEQYFGPGTRLTVT.

This clonotype was counted ten times or more. The chain couples TRBV9 to TRBJ2-1; 10 bases align to TRBD2. The CDR3 runs to 15 residues. The V gene end was trimmed by 0 bases and the J gene end by 8 bases; junction bases not matched to a gene: 5. From germline, CDR1 is SGDLS and CDR2 YYNGEE. This CDR3 is CASSVGGLAGDEQFF. DNA of the CDR3: TGTGCCAGCAGCGTAGGGGGGCTAGCGGGGGATGAGCAGTTCTTC. Based on the CDR3 plus reference TRBV9 and TRBJ2-1, the full variable domain is DSGVTQTPKHLITATGQRVTLRCSPRSGDLSVYWYQQSLDQGLQFLIQYYNGEERAKGNILERFSAQQFPDLHSELNLSSLELGDSALYFCASSVGGLAGDEQFFGPGTRLTVL.

This clonotype was detected many times. The chain combines TRBV7-8 with TRBJ2-1; a possible D gene is TRBD1 (5 bases). CDR1 and CDR2 (germline): SGHVS, FQNEAQ. CDR3 length: 14 amino acids. The V end was cut by 5 bases, the J end by 3 bases, with 11 bases between. The CDR3 spells CASSQKTDYNEQFF. The CDR3 DNA sequence: TGTGCCAGCAGCCAAAAGACAGACTACAATGAGCAGTTCTTC. The whole variable domain, filled in from reference TRBV7-8 and TRBJ2-1, reads GAGVSQSPRYKVAKRGQDVALRCDPISGHVSLFWYQQALGQGPEFLTYFQNEAQLDKSGLPSDRFFAERPEGSVSTLKIQRTQQEDSAVYLCASSQKTDYNEQFFGPGTRLTVL.

This chain links TRBV9 with TRBJ2-3, with 9 bases aligning to TRBD2. Germline loops: CDR1 SGDLS, CDR2 YYNGEE. CDR3 length: 14 residues. Trimming at V came to 6 bases and at J to 3 bases, leaving 5 bases not matched to a gene. This chain's CDR3 is CASNSGGWTDTQYF. CDR3 DNA: TGTGCCAGCAATAGCGGGGGATGGACAGATACGCAGTATTTT.

V usage is TRBV7-2 and J usage is TRBJ2-7; tentative D call: TRBD2 (5 bases). The V end was cut by 5 bases, the J end by 6 bases, with 14 bases between. CDR3 length: 13 amino acids. Germline values: CDR1 SGHTA, CDR2 FQGNSA. CDR3: CASSPIGGGEQYF. The CDR3 DNA sequence: TGTGCCAGCAGCCCCATCGGAGGCGGCGAGCAGTACTTC.

Many counts were recorded for this clonotype. The chain recombines TRBV5-1 with TRBJ2-1, with 13 bases matching TRBD2. Per germline, CDR1 SGHRS and CDR2 YFSETQ. Germline trimming cut 1 base from V and 5 bases from J; bases unmatched to any gene: 3. CDR3 length: 16 residues. CDR3 nucleotides: TGCGCCAGCAGCTTGACTAGCGGGGGGGTAGACAATGAGCAGTTCTTC. Amino acid sequence: CASSLTSGGVDNEQFF.

The V gene is TRBV18, the J gene TRBJ2-7, with a weak D call TRBD2 (6 bases). CDR1 KGHSH and CDR2 LQKENI come from the germline V gene. V was shortened by 3 bases and J by 3 bases, with 9 bases between the two germline ends. There are 13 residues in the CDR3. The CDR3: CASSPTRGYEQYF. In DNA, the CDR3 is TGTGCCAGCTCACCGACTAGAGGCTACGAGCAGTACTTC.

The chain carries TRBV27 and TRBJ1-1, with D perhaps TRBD1 (5 bases). The length of the CDR3 is 14 residues. Germline V gene data show CDR1 as MNHEY and CDR2 as SMNVEV (reference sequence). Trimming stripped 4 bases from V and 6 bases from J, with 15 bases between. The CDR3 region has the DNA TGTGCCAGCAGTTCTGCGGAGGGGCGGGCTGAAGCTTTCTTT. This sequence encodes CASSSAEGRAEAFF.

This clonotype counts as medium-sized (0.01 to 0.1%). The chain is built from TRBV20-1 and TRBJ1-2; TRBD1 is a possible D gene (6 bases). The CDR3 contains 12 residues. V was cut by 6 bases and J by 4 bases, with 12 bases left in between. CDR1 is DFQATT and CDR2 is SNEGSKA in the germline V gene (reference sequence). The CDR3 coding sequence is TGCAGTGCATGGGACACCGCCTATGGCTACACCTTC. It translates to CSAWDTAYGYTF.

This clonotype has a count of ten or more. This may arise from a read error, as a much more abundant clone is one base away. The chain carries TRBV20-1 and TRBJ1-6; 10 bases match TRBD1. J gave up 9 bases and V 0 bases, and 5 bases lay outside the gene matches. The CDR3 sequence is 15 residues long. The germline V gene encodes CDR1 DFQATT and CDR2 SNEGSKA (reference sequence). Written as DNA, the CDR3 is TGCAGTGCTAGAGATGGCGGGACAGGGGCTTCACCCCTCCACTTT. Translating gives CSARDGGTGASPLHF.

This clonotype was seen repeatedly, ten times or more. The rearrangement uses TRBV6-5 and TRBJ1-1, with a possible D match to TRBD1 (6 bases). Between the trimmed V and J ends, which lost 4 bases and 0 bases, there was a span of 9 bases. The CDR3 length is 14 residues. The germline V gene encodes CDR1 MNHEY and CDR2 SVGAGI. The chain's CDR3 is CASSSAGVNTEAFF. The CDR3 DNA reads TGTGCCAGCAGTTCCGCAGGGGTGAACACTGAAGCTTTCTTT.

This clonotype occurred many times. The chain recombines TRBV6-5 with TRBJ2-5; D call uncertain. Germline V gene sequence: CDR1 MNHEY, CDR2 SVGAGI. The ends were cut back, 5 bases at V and 9 bases at J, with 28 bases in the middle. This CDR3 is built from 17 residues. DNA of the CDR3: TGTGCCAGCAGTCCAACCTTTCCCGGGCCGACCTCTGGGGCCCAGTACTTC. Amino acids: CASSPTFPGPTSGAQYF.

This clonotype was counted many times. This chain joins TRBV18 and TRBJ1-5; D is unclear. V was trimmed by 5 bases and J by 7 bases, leaving 9 bases between them. The CDR3 runs to 12 residues. Per germline, CDR1 KGHSH and CDR2 LQKENI. CDR3 residues: CASSGVGQPQHF. CDR3 sequence (DNA): TGTGCCAGCTCAGGGGTGGGGCAGCCCCAGCATTTT.

This clonotype is medium-sized in the sample. V gene TRBV7-9 combines with J gene TRBJ1-2; the D is unclear. V gave up 5 bases and J gave up 8 bases, with 9 bases separating them. The V gene's germline CDR1 is SEHNR and CDR2 FQNEAQ (reference sequence). The CDR3 is 11 amino acids. The CDR3 spells CASSPWEGYTF. CDR3 DNA: TGTGCCAGCAGCCCCTGGGAAGGCTACACCTTC. Supplemented by reference TRBV7-9 and TRBJ1-2, the full variable domain reads DTGVSQNPRHKITKRGQNVTFRCDPISEHNRLYWYRQTLGQGPEFLTYFQNEAQLEKSRLLSDRFSAERPKGSFSTLEIQRTEQGDSAMYLCASSPWEGYTFGSGTRLTVV.

The J gene is TRBJ2-7, the V gene TRBV4-2, with 9 bases fitting TRBD1. Germline V gene data show CDR1 as LGHNA and CDR2 as YNFKEQ. This CDR3 has 15 amino acids. V was pared by 4 bases and J by 4 bases, with 8 bases of the junction left unmatched. This CDR3 is CASSPGTGTSYEQYF. CDR3 sequence (DNA): TGTGCCAGCAGCCCCGGGACAGGGACCTCATACGAGCAGTACTTC.